Listed here are 27 T cell receptor beta chains from one sample, sequenced in a study of breast tumors, draining lymph nodes, adjacent tissues. TCRdb reprocessed the multiplex PCR reads via MiXCR and lists one record per CDR3 protein. Of about 270,000 distinct CDR3 sequences in the sample, about 33% were seen once. The lymph nodes were axillary draining lymph nodes from breast cancer patients. The specimen was axillary lymph node tissue. The receptors were sampled from a female donor with breast cancer. Some clones in this sample may be carry-over from other donors' samples.

Remarks on this clonotype: Germline and junction disagree at one end, which may indicate a read error. The chain uses TRBV27 and TRBJ2-1, with 12 bases matching TRBD2. The germline CDR1 and CDR2 sequences are MNHEY and SMNVEV (reference sequence). This CDR3 region has 17 residues. CDR3 region: CASSPLAGGQVYNEQFF. The CDR3 DNA reads as TGTGCCAGCAGTCCCCTAGCGGGAGGGCAGGTTTACAACGAGCAGTTCTTC.

This clonotype came up once. This chain links TRBV30 with TRBJ1-5; D unclear. Germline assignment: CDR1 GTSNPN and CDR2 SVGIG (reference sequence). The CDR3 covers 14 residues. V was clipped by 0 bases and J by 6 bases, with 12 bases between them. This chain's CDR3 is CAWSVGASGQPQHF. The CDR3 region has the DNA TGTGCCTGGAGTGTGGGAGCCTCGGGTCAGCCCCAGCATTTT.

The sample holds many counts of this clonotype. The rearrangement uses TRBV4-2 and TRBJ1-2; D gene unclear. CDR3 size: 15 residues. Germline values: CDR1 LGHNA, CDR2 YNFKEQ. V gave up 4 bases and J gave up 4 bases, with 16 bases separating them. This CDR3 reads CASSRSGGKIYGYTF. In nucleotides, the CDR3 is TGTGCCAGCAGCCGGTCGGGAGGGAAGATCTATGGCTACACCTTC.

This clonotype has ten or more counts. The chain links TRBV19 to TRBJ2-3, with D perhaps matching TRBD2 (5 bases). V was clipped by 3 bases and J by 4 bases, with 11 bases between them. CDR1 is LNHDA, CDR2 SQIVND, per germline (reference sequence). The CDR3 contains 14 residues. CDR3 DNA: TGTGCCAGTAGTATGGGCGGAGCGGCAGATACGCAGTATTTT. Amino acid sequence: CASSMGGAADTQYF.

This clonotype was observed at least ten times. V usage is TRBV29-1 and J usage is TRBJ2-7; the D gene could be TRBD1 or TRBD2 (5 bases each). Deletions cut 6 bases from V and 6 bases from J, with 15 bases between. Germline V gene sequence: CDR1 SQVTM, CDR2 ANQGSEA. This CDR3 region has 12 residues. The CDR3: CSVRKGTLEQYF. Here the CDR3 DNA reads TGCAGCGTACGGAAAGGGACGCTCGAGCAGTACTTC.

As to this clonotype: This could be a read error, since a much larger clone is one nucleotide away. This rearrangement joins TRBV9 to TRBJ2-1; tentatively, D is TRBD1 or TRBD2 (5 bases each). The germline V gene encodes CDR1 SGDLS and CDR2 YYNGEE. The CDR3 length is 14 residues. CDR3 region: CASSVTSWGNEQSF. CDR3 DNA: TGTGCCAGCAGCGTTACTAGTTGGGGCAATGAGCAGTCCTTC.

This clonotype was detected ten times or more. In nucleotides, the CDR3 is TGTGCCAGCAGCCCTGGGGCAGGGGGACAGCCCCAGCATTTT. Translation gives CASSPGAGGQPQHF. The rearrangement uses TRBV12-3 or TRBV12-4 and TRBJ1-5, with TRBD1 identical over 7 bases. The CDR3 has 14 amino acids. J gave up 7 bases and V 6 bases, and 9 bases lay outside the gene matches.

This clonotype appeared a few times. This chain links TRBV7-2 with TRBJ2-1; D is possibly TRBD1 or TRBD2 (5 bases each). Trimming pared 11 bases from V and 4 bases from J, leaving 21 bases between. CDR1 SGHTA and CDR2 FQGNSA come from the germline V gene. This CDR3 contains 15 residues. CDR3 residues: CAGTRLGDRYNEQFF. The CDR3 nucleotides are TGTGCCGGCACTAGATTGGGGGACCGTTACAATGAGCAGTTCTTC.

At least ten counts were recorded for this clonotype. The CDR3 here is CASSSTRRYADTQYF. The DNA for the CDR3 is TGTGCCAGTAGTTCAACTAGAAGGTATGCAGATACGCAGTATTTT. The chain is built from TRBV19 and TRBJ2-3; possible D gene TRBD2, 5 bases. CDR3 length equals 15 residues. Germline assignment: CDR1 LNHDA and CDR2 SQIVND (reference sequence). Trimming pared 5 bases from V and 4 bases from J, leaving 16 bases between.

This clonotype was seen repeatedly, ten times or more. V gene TRBV5-4 combines with J gene TRBJ2-6; TRBD2 agrees at 7 bases. CDR1 and CDR2 (germline): SGHNT, YYREEE (reference sequence). This CDR3 is built from 13 residues. J gave up 8 bases and V 5 bases, and 4 bases lay outside the gene matches. The CDR3, as DNA: TGTGCCAGCAGAGGAAGCGGGACCAACGTCCTGACTTTC. Encoded protein: CASRGSGTNVLTF.

This clonotype was recorded at least ten times. V gene TRBV19 combines with J gene TRBJ2-2, with 7 nucleotides matching TRBD2. CDR1 is LNHDA, CDR2 SQIVND, per germline (reference sequence). V lost 1 base, J lost 2 bases, and 4 bases stayed unmatched. The CDR3 has 16 residues. DNA of the CDR3: TGTGCCAGTAGTATAGTTGGCGGGAGTAACACCGGGGAGCTGTTTTTT. It codes for CASSIVGGSNTGELFF.

This clonotype was observed at least ten times. One end of the junction does not line up with germline, which may come from a read error. This chain joins TRBV20-1 and TRBJ2-6; TRBD1 is a possible D gene (5 bases). CDR3 length: 14 residues. From germline, CDR1 is DFQATT and CDR2 SNEGSKA (reference sequence). The CDR3 sequence: CSARVDSGATVLTF. The CDR3 coding sequence is TGCAGTGCCCGAGTCGACTCTGGGGCCACCGTCCTGACTTTC.

This clonotype was observed at least ten times. This chain links TRBV6-6 with TRBJ2-2; 10 positions agree with TRBD1. J lost 4 bases, V lost 6 bases, and 5 bases had no gene match. This CDR3 has 15 residues. CDR1 and CDR2 from the germline V gene are MNHNY and SVGAGI (reference sequence). In DNA, the CDR3 is TGTGCCAGCAGGGGGGACAGGGGCCTCACCGGGGAGCTGTTTTTT. The encoded protein is CASRGDRGLTGELFF.

In its sample, this clonotype was seen many times. The rearrangement joins TRBV7-3 to TRBJ2-2; a possible D gene is TRBD1 (5 bases). Germline lookup yields CDR1 SGHTA and CDR2 FQGTGA. V was shortened by 4 bases and J by 8 bases, with 8 bases between the two germline ends. The CDR3 runs to 12 residues. CDR3 protein: CASSSPGGELFF. The DNA of the CDR3 is TGTGCCAGCAGCTCCCCAGGGGGGGAGCTGTTTTTT.

The chain links TRBV25-1 to TRBJ2-7; 11 bases map to TRBD2. CDR1 and CDR2 from the germline V gene are MGHDK and SYGVNS. CDR3 length equals 13 residues. CDR3 coding DNA: TGTGCTACCGGTAGCGGGAGGGCGGGAGAGCAGTACTTC. As protein: CATGSGRAGEQYF.

To note about this clonotype: With a much larger clone just one base away, this may be a read error. The rearrangement links TRBV11-1 to TRBJ2-1; tentative D call: TRBD2 (5 bases). V was trimmed by 7 bases and J by 3 bases, leaving 22 bases between them. Germline V gene lookup returns CDR1 SGHAT and CDR2 FQDESV (reference sequence). The CDR3 contains 17 residues. CDR3 nucleotides: TGTGCCAGCAACTCTCGACCTGTGACTATCCTCTACAATGAGCAGTTCTTC. Translated, it gives CASNSRPVTILYNEQFF.

About this clonotype itself: A read error may explain this, as a much larger clone is one base away. A read error is likely, as this CDR3 ends without the conserved phenylalanine or tryptophan. The chain combines TRBV20-1 with TRBJ2-5, with 12 bases matching TRBD2. The length of the CDR3 is 16 residues. Trimming at V came to 7 bases and at J to 5 bases, leaving 14 bases not matched to a gene. From germline, CDR1 is DFQATT and CDR2 SNEGSKA (reference sequence). The DNA for the CDR3 is TGCAGTGTTCCGACCCTAGCGGGAGGGCCTCTGGAGACCCAGTACTCC. This encodes CSVPTLAGGPLETQYS.

This clonotype was detected a few times. Since a much larger clone is just one base distant, this may be a read error. The chain is built from TRBV9 and TRBJ2-5; D ambiguous. Germline V lookup: CDR1 SGDLS, CDR2 YYNGEE. The CDR3 loop spans 14 amino acids. As DNA, the CDR3 is TGTGCCAGCAGCCCCTCCGTGTCCGGCGCACCCGTCTCCTTC. Encoded protein: CASSPSVSGAPVSF.

This clonotype was detected many times. The rearrangement links TRBV19 to TRBJ1-2; D is uncertain. Per the germline V gene, CDR1 is LNHDA and CDR2 is SQIVND (reference sequence). The V end lost 6 bases, the J end lost 2 bases, and 13 bases lay between the germline ends. This CDR3 is built from 14 residues. This CDR3 reads CASRTEGRNYGYTF. The CDR3 DNA sequence: TGTGCCAGTAGAACCGAGGGCCGAAACTATGGCTACACCTTC. Filled out from reference TRBV19 and TRBJ1-2, the complete variable domain reads DGGITQSPKYLFRKEGQNVTLSCEQNLNHDAMYWYRQDPGQGLRLIYYSQIVNDFQKGDIAEGYSVSREKKESFPLTVTSAQKNPTAFYLCASRTEGRNYGYTFGSGTRLTVV.

This clonotype has ten or more counts. V is TRBV5-1 and J is TRBJ2-2; 8 nucleotides agree with TRBD2. Losses at the gene ends were 0 bases for V and 8 bases for J; bases not matched to a gene: 9. Germline V CDR1 and CDR2: SGHRS, YFSETQ. The CDR3 is made up of 16 amino acids. The CDR3: CASSLALAGGAGELFF. The DNA of the CDR3 is TGCGCCAGCAGCTTGGCCCTCGCGGGAGGTGCTGGGGAGCTGTTTTTT.

This clonotype was picked up a small number of times. This chain joins TRBV28 and TRBJ1-5; D not resolved. This CDR3 has 13 amino acids. Germline V gene sequence: CDR1 MDHEN, CDR2 SYDVKM. Trimming removed 11 bases at V and 3 bases at J, with 14 bases between. CDR3 region: CAWSVQDNQPQHF. CDR3 bases: TGTGCCTGGAGTGTGCAGGACAATCAGCCCCAGCATTTT. The entire variable domain, with the rest obtained from reference TRBV28 and TRBJ1-5, is as follows: DVKVTQSSRYLVKRTGEKVFLECVQDMDHENMFWYRQDPGLGLRLIYFSYDVKMKEKGDIPEGYSVSREKKERFSLILESASTNQTSMYLCAWSVQDNQPQHFGDGTRLSIL.

This clonotype was seen ten or more times. The chain combines TRBV12-3 or TRBV12-4 with TRBJ2-5; D gene uncertain. The CDR3 runs 14 residues. V was shortened by 6 bases and J by 4 bases, with 15 bases between the two germline ends. CDR3 sequence: CASSSSFSGETQYF. The CDR3 region has the DNA TGTGCCAGCAGCTCCTCTTTCTCGGGAGAGACCCAGTACTTC.

The chain links TRBV19 to TRBJ2-1; 11 bases are a match to TRBD2. The germline gives CDR1 LNHDA, CDR2 SQIVND (reference sequence). The length of the CDR3 is 19 residues. V shed 1 base and J 0 bases; nucleotides not matched to a gene: 8. The CDR3 sequence: CASSIGRRGLAGSYNEQFF. DNA for the CDR3: TGTGCCAGTAGTATAGGGAGGCGTGGACTAGCGGGCTCCTACAATGAGCAGTTCTTC.

On this clonotype itself: This sequence may be a read error, since a much larger clone differs from it by one base. The rearrangement joins TRBV5-4 to TRBJ2-7; 12 nucleotides match TRBD2. V was clipped by 10 bases and J by 1 base; unmatched bases: 3. This CDR3 comprises 13 residues. CDR1 SGHNT and CDR2 YYREEE come from the germline V gene (reference sequence). The CDR3 DNA reads as TGTGCCTGGGGACTAGCGGGTTCCTACGAGCAGTACTTC. Its translation is CAWGLAGSYEQYF.

This clonotype was observed at least ten times. The V and J genes are TRBV30 and TRBJ2-5; D may be TRBD2 (6 bases). Looked up from germline, CDR1 is GTSNPN and CDR2 is SVGIG (reference sequence). CDR3 size: 13 residues. Trimming cost V 3 bases and J 2 bases, with 10 bases left between them. CDR3 bases: TGTGCCTGGAGGACTAGAGGACAAGAGACCCAGTACTTC. Protein sequence: CAWRTRGQETQYF.

In the case of this clonotype: One base away lies a much larger clone, so this may be a sequencing read error. This sequence joins TRBV6-6 and TRBJ2-1; 7 nucleotides agree with TRBD2. V was pared by 0 bases and J by 5 bases, with 16 bases of the junction left unmatched. The CDR3 spans 19 residues. Germline V gene lookup returns CDR1 MNHNY and CDR2 SVGAGI (reference sequence). CDR3 region: CASSYSIRGGGKLDNEQFF. CDR3 nucleotides: TGTGCCAGCAGTTACTCGATTCGGGGCGGGGGAAAGCTGGACAATGAGCAGTTCTTC.

This clonotype was seen ten or more times. The chain joins TRBV15 to TRBJ2-1; no reliable D call. This CDR3 has 14 residues. Germline assignment: CDR1 LNHNV and CDR2 YYDKDF (reference sequence). Trimming cost V 0 bases and J 7 bases, with 10 bases left between them. CDR3 sequence reads: CATSRDERPNEQFF. For the CDR3, the DNA is TGTGCCACCAGCAGAGATGAGCGTCCAAATGAGCAGTTCTTC.